This T cell receptor (beta chain) was retrieved from a study of OX40 agonist ivuxolimab in advanced cancers. The method was immunoSEQ multiplex PCR; TCRdb's version includes in-frame clones alone and lacks a portion of them. The sample carries about 86,000 clones, around 88% recorded once. The CDR3 extends over 10 amino acids. With 1 base removed from V and 7 bases from J, the gap between germline ends came to 1 base. CDR1 and CDR2 (germline): MNHNS, SASEGT. This chain uses TRBV6-1 with TRBJ1-2, with D unresolved. This sequence originates from an adult with an advanced solid tumor such as melanoma, head and neck, liver or kidney cancer. The input for sequencing was CD4+ or CD8+ T cells sorted from blood, taken in a trial of the OX40 agonist ivuxolimab. CDR3 loop: CASSEVGYTF. Written as DNA, the CDR3 is TGTGCCAGCAGTGAAGTTGGCTACACCTTC.